The 28 T cell receptor beta chains below were found in one sample sequenced in a study of vaccination and CD4 T cells after COVID-19 (dated 2022 in TCRdb). For these TCRs, the target antigens are not known. Libraries were prepared through PCR. TCRdb names Illumina iSeq 100 as the instrument used. DNA from cultured CD4+ T cells was subjected to TCR sequencing with the Oncomine TCR Beta short-read assay at the Johns Hopkins FTIC core. Through fastp at Q25 and MiXCR, TCRdb rebuilt clones from the public reads, retaining in-frame beta chains. Rows are unified per CDR3 protein, each entry keeping the most common DNA and genes. The sample records some 16,000 distinct CDR3 sequences, roughly four fifths of which are singletons. In total, the top ten clones hold 8.5% to 10% of the sample. The treatment or condition label, read with the paper, signifies: roughly ten-day PBMC culture with coronavirus spike peptide pools or control peptides (ViraFEST assay).

The sample here was CD4+ T cells from blood, cultured in vitro, taken after SARS-CoV-2 vaccination. All receptors derive from a human donor who received a COVID-19 vaccine.

This clonotype was found a few times. This chain links TRBV20-1 with TRBJ1-1, with a possible D match to TRBD1 (5 bases). In germline, CDR1 is DFQATT, CDR2 SNEGSKA (reference sequence). The CDR3 sequence is 15 residues long. The V gene lost 3 bases and the J gene lost 4 bases, with 18 bases spanning the gap. CDR3 loop: CSARPQQEVSTEAFF. In nucleotides, the CDR3 is TGCAGTGCTAGGCCTCAACAGGAGGTGAGCACTGAAGCTTTCTTT.

This clonotype ranks as medium-sized (0.01 to 0.1%). The J gene is TRBJ1-5, the V gene TRBV30, with D maybe TRBD1 (6 bases). Germline CDR1 reads GTSNPN; CDR2 reads SVGIG (reference sequence). The CDR3 is made up of 13 amino acids. V was cut by 1 base and J by 5 bases, with 9 bases left in between. This CDR3 is CAWSGRGDQPQHF. The CDR3, as DNA: TGTGCCTGGAGTGGGAGGGGGGATCAGCCCCAGCATTTT.

V is TRBV10-1 and J is TRBJ1-1; maybe TRBD1 (5 bases). Per the germline V gene, CDR1 is WNHNN and CDR2 is SYGVQD (reference sequence). This CDR3 is 14 amino acids long. Trimming took off 4 bases at V and 8 bases at J, with 17 bases between the two ends. CDR3 DNA sequence: TGCGCCAGCAGTGCAAACCGGGACGCAAGGGAAGCTTTCTTT. It codes for CASSANRDAREAFF.

The chain couples TRBV30 to TRBJ1-1; the match to TRBD1 covers 7 bases. CDR3 length: 12 amino acids. CDR1 and CDR2 from the germline V gene are GTSNPN and SVGIG (reference sequence). Germline trimming cut 5 bases from V and 6 bases from J; bases unmatched to any gene: 6. The CDR3 loop reads CAWGTVGAEAFF. In nucleotides, the CDR3 is TGTGCCTGGGGGACAGTAGGCGCTGAAGCTTTCTTT.

This chain links TRBV7-8 with TRBJ2-5; the D call may be TRBD1 or TRBD2 (5 bases each). Trimming took 5 bases from V and 5 from J, leaving 15 bases between them. The CDR3 extends over 14 amino acids. Looked up from germline, CDR1 is SGHVS and CDR2 is FQNEAQ. The CDR3 protein is CASSLGGEGETQYF. CDR3 DNA: TGTGCCAGCAGCCTAGGTGGCGAGGGGGAGACCCAGTACTTC.

This clonotype was counted a few times. The J gene is TRBJ1-3, the V gene TRBV19; D remains ambiguous. V shed 8 bases and J shed 2 bases, with 13 bases lying between them. CDR1 and CDR2 from the germline V gene are LNHDA and SQIVND (reference sequence). CDR3 length: 14 amino acids. This CDR3 reads CASYRLGTGNTIYF. The CDR3 region has the DNA TGTGCCAGTTACCGTCTGGGGACTGGAAACACCATATATTTT.

The chain couples TRBV7-6 to TRBJ2-5, with D tentatively TRBD1 or TRBD2 (5 bases each). This CDR3 is built from 18 residues. Trimming stripped 5 bases from V and 2 bases from J, with 24 bases between. Per germline, CDR1 SGHVS and CDR2 FNYEAQ. The CDR3 sequence is CASSQQYTHRDAQETQYF. The CDR3, as DNA: TGTGCCAGCAGCCAACAGTATACACACCGGGACGCTCAAGAGACCCAGTACTTC. The full variable domain, its missing parts supplied by reference TRBV7-6 and TRBJ2-5, is GAGVSQSPRYKVTKRGQDVALRCDPISGHVSLYWYRQALGQGPEFLTYFNYEAQQDKSGLPNDRFSAERPEGSISTLTIQRTEQRDSAMYRCASSQQYTHRDAQETQYFGPGTRLLVL.

There are a few counts of this clonotype. This chain joins TRBV19 and TRBJ1-5, with TRBD1 matching over 8 bases. Germline V gene data show CDR1 as LNHDA and CDR2 as SQIVND (reference sequence). The CDR3 sequence is 14 residues long. V gave up 3 bases and J gave up 2 bases; unmatched junction bases: 0. CDR3 sequence reads: CASSMGQGNQPQHF. The CDR3 DNA follows: TGTGCCAGTAGTATGGGACAGGGCAATCAGCCCCAGCATTTT.

The V call is TRBV5-1, the J call TRBJ1-1; 9 nucleotides match TRBD1. The CDR3 consists of 16 residues. Germline values: CDR1 SGHRS, CDR2 YFSETQ. Trimming took 4 bases from V and 0 from J; bases not matched to a gene: 7. In DNA form, the CDR3 reads TGCGCCAGCAGCCCCTGGACAGGGGCCTTGAACACTGAAGCTTTCTTT. Protein: CASSPWTGALNTEAFF.

This clonotype showed up just a few times. The chain recombines TRBV6-1 with TRBJ2-5; 9 bases map to TRBD2. Germline trimming cut 2 bases from V and 2 bases from J; bases unmatched to any gene: 3. The CDR3 runs 15 residues. Germline V gene lookup returns CDR1 MNHNS and CDR2 SASEGT. CDR3: CASSEMAGGQETQYF. The CDR3 DNA reads TGTGCCAGCAGTGAAATGGCGGGGGGGCAAGAGACCCAGTACTTC.

The rearrangement uses TRBV20-1 and TRBJ2-3; TRBD2 aligns across 12 bases. Looked up from germline, CDR1 is DFQATT and CDR2 is SNEGSKA (reference sequence). Losses at the gene ends were 5 bases for V and 3 bases for J; bases not matched to a gene: 3. This CDR3 is built from 14 residues. The CDR3 coding sequence is TGCAGTGCTCCACTAGCGGGGGGAACAGATACGCAGTATTTT. Protein: CSAPLAGGTDTQYF.

The chain recombines TRBV7-9 with TRBJ1-1; D may be TRBD1 (6 bases). Looked up from germline, CDR1 is SEHNR and CDR2 is FQNEAQ (reference sequence). The CDR3 has 17 amino acids. V was shortened by 1 base and J by 7 bases, with 22 bases between the two germline ends. The CDR3 sequence: CASSLVPLGGRSNEAFF. DNA of the CDR3: TGTGCCAGCAGCTTAGTTCCGTTAGGGGGAAGGTCAAATGAAGCTTTCTTT.

This clonotype was recorded once. This chain links TRBV6-1 with TRBJ1-6; no clear D gene. This CDR3 spans 13 amino acids. Germline-derived CDR1 and CDR2 are MNHNS and SASEGT. V lost 8 bases to trimming and J lost 7 bases, with 12 bases between them. The CDR3 sequence: CASRRSDNSPLHF. CDR3 bases: TGTGCCAGCCGACGGTCGGACAATTCACCCCTCCACTTT.

The chain has TRBV20-1 and TRBJ2-5; 16 bases map to TRBD2. There are 16 residues in the CDR3. CDR1 and CDR2 from the germline V gene are DFQATT and SNEGSKA (reference sequence). Losses at the gene ends were 2 bases for V and 5 bases for J; bases not matched to a gene: 5. DNA of the CDR3: TGCAGTGCTAGACGACCGGGACTAGCGGGAGGGGAGACCCAGTACTTC. Its protein product is CSARRPGLAGGETQYF.

V and J are TRBV6-1 and TRBJ1-2; the match to TRBD1 covers 7 bases. The CDR3 is 14 amino acids. J lost 4 bases, V lost 6 bases, and 8 bases had no gene match. Germline values: CDR1 MNHNS, CDR2 SASEGT. The CDR3, as DNA: TGTGCCAGCAGCTATACGACAGGGTTCTATGGCTACACCTTC. Protein product: CASSYTTGFYGYTF.

The chain couples TRBV2 to TRBJ1-2, with 7 bases lining up with TRBD1. This CDR3 spans 13 amino acids. Germline lookup yields CDR1 SNHLY and CDR2 FYNNEI. V lost 6 bases and J lost 6; bases outside the gene matches: 7. The CDR3 reads CASRPDRADGYTF. As DNA, the CDR3 is TGTGCCAGCAGACCCGACAGGGCTGATGGCTACACCTTC.

The chain is built from TRBV10-2 and TRBJ1-5, with a weak D call TRBD1 (6 bases). Per germline, CDR1 WSHSY and CDR2 SAAADI. Trimming cost V 5 bases and J 5 bases, with 19 bases left between them. The CDR3 runs to 16 residues. The CDR3: CASSKNDRWGDQPQHF. The CDR3 region has the DNA TGCGCCAGCAGTAAAAACGACAGGTGGGGCGATCAGCCCCAGCATTTT.

The V and J genes are TRBV30 and TRBJ1-2; 8 bases match TRBD1. This CDR3 comprises 12 residues. In germline, CDR1 is GTSNPN, CDR2 SVGIG (reference sequence). V lost 3 bases to trimming and J lost 10 bases; unmatched junction nucleotides: 7. CDR3 amino acids: CAWSPGGVIYTF. The CDR3 nucleotides read TGTGCCTGGAGCCCAGGGGGCGTGATCTACACCTTC.

This clonotype was counted between two and nine times. The chain has TRBV5-4 and TRBJ2-5, with TRBD2 matching over 7 bases. CDR1 and CDR2 from the germline V gene are SGHNT and YYREEE (reference sequence). The length of the CDR3 is 14 residues. V lost 4 bases and J lost 5; bases outside the gene matches: 8. CDR3 loop: CASSGAGAGETQYF. CDR3 DNA sequence: TGTGCCAGCAGCGGCGCGGGAGCTGGGGAGACCCAGTACTTC.

The CDR3 nucleotides are TGTGCCAGCAGTGATGGCGTCCAGCCCCAGCATTTT. It translates to CASSDGVQPQHF. The rearrangement uses TRBV25-1 and TRBJ1-5; D gene unclear. The CDR3 runs to 12 residues. The germline V and J ends were trimmed by 3 bases and 7 bases, with 7 bases remaining between them. The germline gives CDR1 MGHDK, CDR2 SYGVNS.

The chain employs TRBV6-5 and TRBJ2-6; D unclear. CDR3 length equals 14 residues. Germline V gene sequence: CDR1 MNHEY, CDR2 SVGAGI. The V end was cut by 0 bases, the J end by 1 base, with 1 base between. The CDR3 protein is CASSYSSGANVLTF. The CDR3 coding sequence is TGTGCCAGCAGTTACTCTTCTGGGGCCAACGTCCTGACTTTC.

The J gene is TRBJ1-5, the V gene TRBV20-1; D might be TRBD1 (6 bases). Germline values: CDR1 DFQATT, CDR2 SNEGSKA (reference sequence). The CDR3 has 16 amino acids. Between the trimmed V and J ends, which lost 2 bases and 7 bases, there was a span of 21 bases. Here the CDR3 reads CSARSTSGTRGQPQHF. For the CDR3, the DNA is TGCAGTGCTAGAAGTACTTCCGGGACAAGGGGGCAGCCCCAGCATTTT.

Only one count was recorded for this clonotype. The chain links TRBV20-1 to TRBJ1-2; the D gene is possibly TRBD1 (6 bases). Germline values: CDR1 DFQATT, CDR2 SNEGSKA (reference sequence). The CDR3 consists of 14 residues. Trimming removed 6 bases from V and 5 bases from J, with 19 bases in between. CDR3 sequence (DNA): TGCAGTGCAGATGGAGGTCCGGGGGCGTATGGCTACACCTTC. It yields the protein CSADGGPGAYGYTF.

The chain links TRBV11-2 to TRBJ1-2; 8 bases are a match to TRBD1. CDR1 SGHAT and CDR2 FQNNGV come from the germline V gene. V lost 4 bases, J lost 4 bases, and 5 bases stayed unmatched. CDR3 length equals 14 residues. The CDR3: CASSYRTGTYGYTF. In DNA, the CDR3 is TGTGCCAGCAGCTACCGGACAGGGACCTATGGCTACACCTTC.

The rearrangement links TRBV5-1 to TRBJ1-6, with TRBD1 matching over 7 bases. The V gene's germline CDR1 is SGHRS and CDR2 YFSETQ. J was trimmed by 7 bases and V by 4 bases; bases with no gene match: 8. The CDR3 spans 15 residues. For the CDR3, the DNA is TGCGCCAGCAGCCCGGACCTACAGGGGAATTCACCCCTCCACTTT. Protein sequence: CASSPDLQGNSPLHF.

Relative to its sample, this clonotype is medium-sized (0.01 to 0.1%). The CDR3 spells CASSKGGTGGIYSNQPQHF. The CDR3 DNA is TGTGCCAGCAGCAAAGGGGGGACAGGGGGCATATATAGCAATCAGCCCCAGCATTTT. The rearrangement links TRBV21-1 to TRBJ1-5; TRBD1, the table's D call, lacks a check against the DNA. TRBV21-1 is a pseudogene locus. The CDR3 is 19 residues long.

This sequence joins TRBV2 and TRBJ1-1; tentatively, D is TRBD1 (6 bases). With 6 bases removed from V and 0 bases from J, the gap between germline ends came to 14 bases. The germline V gene has CDR1 SNHLY and CDR2 FYNNEI. This CDR3 is built from 15 residues. The CDR3 protein is CASRFGTTLNTEAFF. Here the CDR3 DNA reads TGTGCCAGCAGGTTCGGGACAACATTGAACACTGAAGCTTTCTTT.

The rearrangement joins TRBV15 to TRBJ1-1, with D possibly being TRBD1 (6 bases). The CDR3 is made up of 19 amino acids. V lost 0 bases and J lost 1, with 21 bases in between. Germline V gives CDR1 LNHNV, CDR2 YYDKDF (reference sequence). Here the CDR3 DNA reads TGTGCCACCAGCAGAGACTATACCCAAGGACAGACAGCGAACACTGAAGCTTTCTTT. Amino acids: CATSRDYTQGQTANTEAFF.